The 24 T cell receptor beta chains in this list originate from one sample, sequenced in a study of vaccination and CD4 T cells after COVID-19. The treatment was: roughly 10-day PBMC culture with coronavirus spike peptide pools or control peptides (ViraFEST assay). What these receptors recognize is not known. The Oncomine TCR Beta short-read assay was applied to DNA of cultured CD4+ T cells. TCRdb independently ran MiXCR on the PCR reads; one entry per CDR3 protein. The sample shows under 5,500 distinct CDR3 sequences, approximately 48% of them seen only once. The sequencing input was CD4+ T cells from blood, cultured in vitro. The source is a human donor who had recovered from COVID-19.

This clonotype was seen only a few times. The gene calls are TRBV7-3 and TRBJ2-1; 7 bases are shared with TRBD2. This CDR3 spans 15 amino acids. Germline-derived CDR1 and CDR2 are SGHTA and FQGTGA. Trimming at V came to 8 bases and at J to 12 bases, leaving 19 bases not matched to a gene. In DNA form, the CDR3 reads TGTGCCAGCCAAGCTAGGGGAGGGATGGGGCAACGGCAGTTCTTC. Amino acids: CASQARGGMGQRQFF.

The rearrangement uses TRBV19 and TRBJ2-7; tentative D call: TRBD1 (5 bases). Between the trimmed V and J ends, which lost 4 bases and 2 bases, there was a span of 9 bases. The CDR3 sequence is 13 residues long. Germline assignment: CDR1 LNHDA and CDR2 SQIVND (reference sequence). CDR3 coding DNA: TGTGCCAGTAGTACCTCAGGGCCCTACGAGCAGTACTTC. It is translated as CASSTSGPYEQYF. Full variable domain (outside the CDR3, taken from reference TRBV19 and TRBJ2-7): DGGITQSPKYLFRKEGQNVTLSCEQNLNHDAMYWYRQDPGQGLRLIYYSQIVNDFQKGDIAEGYSVSREKKESFPLTVTSAQKNPTAFYLCASSTSGPYEQYFGPGTRLTVT.

The chain employs TRBV2 and TRBJ2-3; 11 nucleotides match TRBD2. This CDR3 is 18 amino acids long. J lost 5 bases, V lost 2 bases, and 12 bases had no gene match. CDR1 is SNHLY and CDR2 is FYNNEI in the germline V gene. CDR3 bases: TGTGCCAGCAGTGAACAAGCCGGTATAGCGGGGGGGGTAGATACGCAGTATTTT. It encodes CASSEQAGIAGGVDTQYF.

By share of the sample, this clonotype is large (0.1 to 1%). The chain employs TRBV2 and TRBJ2-5; 7 nucleotides line up with TRBD1. This CDR3 region has 13 residues. V was pared by 7 bases and J by 2 bases, with 4 bases of the junction left unmatched. Germline assignment: CDR1 SNHLY and CDR2 FYNNEI. The CDR3 DNA follows: TGTGCCAGCAACAGGGGTCTGCAAGAGACCCAGTACTTC. Translated, it gives CASNRGLQETQYF.

V gene TRBV10-3 combines with J gene TRBJ1-5; 7 bases fit TRBD1. Losses at the gene ends were 11 bases for V and 0 bases for J; bases not matched to a gene: 4. Germline CDR1 and CDR2: ENHRY and SYGVKD. The CDR3 has 13 amino acids. The CDR3 sequence: CAVGTDSNQPQHF. The CDR3 DNA reads as TGTGCCGTCGGGACAGATAGCAATCAGCCCCAGCATTTT.

This chain uses TRBV15 with TRBJ2-6; 7 bases are a match to TRBD1. V gave up 3 bases and J gave up 0 bases; unmatched junction bases: 5. The CDR3 is made up of 17 amino acids. From germline, CDR1 is LNHNV and CDR2 YYDKDF (reference sequence). CDR3 bases: TGTGCCACCAGCAGCGGACAGGCCCTCTCTGGGGCCAACGTCCTGACTTTC. Translation: CATSSGQALSGANVLTF.

The chain employs TRBV6-1 and TRBJ2-2; D could derive from TRBD1 or TRBD2 (5 bases each). The CDR3 consists of 13 residues. Germline assignment: CDR1 MNHNS and CDR2 SASEGT. Trimming removed 7 bases from V and 4 bases from J, with 10 bases in between. Here the CDR3 DNA reads TGTGCCAGCATGGTCGGGACCACCGGGGAGCTGTTTTTT. It is translated as CASMVGTTGELFF.

V usage is TRBV27 and J usage is TRBJ2-3; D gene ambiguous. Germline V gene data show CDR1 as MNHEY and CDR2 as SMNVEV (reference sequence). Deletions cut 6 bases from V and 4 bases from J, with 11 bases between. CDR3 length: 13 amino acids. The CDR3: CASRQLEADTQYF. In nucleotides, the CDR3 is TGTGCCAGCAGGCAATTAGAAGCAGATACGCAGTATTTT.

The chain employs TRBV2 and TRBJ1-1; TRBD1 matches 8 bases. There are 13 residues in the CDR3. Germline V gives CDR1 SNHLY, CDR2 FYNNEI. The V gene end was trimmed by 7 bases and the J gene end by 4 bases; junction bases not matched to a gene: 5. CDR3 DNA: TGTGCCAGCATGGGACAGGTCGTCACTGAAGCTTTCTTT. Translation: CASMGQVVTEAFF. The whole variable domain, remainder taken from reference TRBV2 and TRBJ1-1, is EPEVTQTPSHQVTQMGQEVILRCVPISNHLYFYWYRQILGQKVEFLVSFYNNEISEKSEIFDDQFSVERPDGSNFTLKIRSTKLEDSAMYFCASMGQVVTEAFFGQGTRLTVV.

The V and J genes are TRBV20-1 and TRBJ2-7; 9 bases match TRBD2. V lost 3 bases and J lost 1; bases outside the gene matches: 4. CDR1 is DFQATT, CDR2 SNEGSKA, per germline (reference sequence). CDR3 length equals 14 residues. DNA of the CDR3: TGCAGTGCTAGCAGCGGGGGGATGTCCTACGAGCAGTACTTC. Translating it yields CSASSGGMSYEQYF.

The V call is TRBV5-1, the J call TRBJ1-3; D not certain. Per the germline V gene, CDR1 is SGHRS and CDR2 is YFSETQ. V gave up 7 bases and J gave up 0 bases, with 8 bases separating them. This CDR3 is 13 amino acids long. CDR3 sequence reads: CASAESSGNTIYF. The CDR3 DNA reads as TGCGCCAGCGCTGAGAGCTCTGGAAACACCATATATTTT.

The rearrangement uses TRBV6-2 or TRBV6-3 and TRBJ2-3; maybe TRBD2 (6 bases). V was trimmed by 8 bases and J by 1 base, leaving 16 bases between them. The CDR3 loop spans 15 amino acids. Germline CDR1 MNHEY, CDR2 SVGEGT. The CDR3 bases are TGTGCCAGCGGGGACTTGGCAGGGCGCACAGATACGCAGTATTTT. Protein: CASGDLAGRTDTQYF.

This clonotype was seen more than once but under ten times. The chain combines TRBV11-2 with TRBJ1-1; 9 bases align to TRBD1. CDR3 length: 15 amino acids. Germline assignment: CDR1 SGHAT and CDR2 FQNNGV. V was clipped by 5 bases and J by 4 bases; unmatched bases: 8. For the CDR3, the DNA is TGTGCCAGCAGCCCAATGGGGACAGGGTTCACTGAAGCTTTCTTT. Translating it yields CASSPMGTGFTEAFF.

The V call is TRBV9, the J call TRBJ2-5; 14 bases fit TRBD2. Germline V gene sequence: CDR1 SGDLS, CDR2 YYNGEE. The CDR3 has 14 amino acids. Trimming removed 4 bases from V and 6 bases from J; junction bases left unmatched: 2. CDR3 sequence: CASSRTSGRQTQYF. CDR3 coding DNA: TGTGCCAGCAGCCGGACTAGCGGGAGGCAGACCCAGTACTTC.

This clonotype appeared a few times. The gene calls are TRBV11-2 and TRBJ1-2; 8 bases align to TRBD1. CDR1 SGHAT and CDR2 FQNNGV come from the germline V gene. J was trimmed by 7 bases and V by 3 bases; bases with no gene match: 10. CDR3 length equals 15 residues. CDR3 DNA sequence: TGTGCCAGCAGCTTCTTGCGGACAGGGAAGGTTGGCTACACCTTC. This encodes CASSFLRTGKVGYTF.

V is TRBV6-1 and J is TRBJ1-5, with D uncertain. Between the trimmed V and J ends, which lost 7 bases and 0 bases, there was a span of 13 bases. The CDR3 runs to 15 residues. The germline V gene has CDR1 MNHNS and CDR2 SASEGT. CDR3 in amino acids: CASTGPAHSNQPQHF. CDR3 nucleotide sequence: TGTGCCAGCACCGGGCCAGCTCATAGCAATCAGCCCCAGCATTTT.

This clonotype is medium-sized (0.01 to 0.1%) in the sample. The chain couples TRBV7-9 to TRBJ2-5; 9 nucleotides match TRBD1. V gave up 4 bases and J gave up 5 bases; unmatched junction bases: 8. Looked up from germline, CDR1 is SEHNR and CDR2 is FQNEAQ (reference sequence). This CDR3 region has 15 residues. In DNA, the CDR3 is TGTGCCAGCAGCTCTACTTCCGGGACAGGGGAGACCCAGTACTTC. This translates into CASSSTSGTGETQYF. Using reference TRBV7-9 and TRBJ2-5 for the parts outside the CDR3, the full variable domain is DTGVSQNPRHKITKRGQNVTFRCDPISEHNRLYWYRQTLGQGPEFLTYFQNEAQLEKSRLLSDRFSAERPKGSFSTLEIQRTEQGDSAMYLCASSSTSGTGETQYFGPGTRLLVL.

The chain couples TRBV11-1 to TRBJ1-5; D gene unclear. V dropped 4 bases and J dropped 4 bases, with 20 bases sitting between them. CDR1 and CDR2 (germline): SGHAT, FQDESV (reference sequence). This CDR3 is 17 amino acids long. CDR3 loop: CASSSAGREKYNQPQHF. The CDR3 nucleotides are TGTGCCAGCAGCTCAGCCGGGAGGGAAAAGTATAATCAGCCCCAGCATTTT.

This clonotype was observed a handful of times. In nucleotides, the CDR3 is TGTGCCAGCGCTCGGGGTAACTCTGGGGCCAACGTCCTGACTTTC. Its protein is CASARGNSGANVLTF. This chain connects TRBV7-3 to TRBJ2-6, with a tentative D call TRBD2 (5 bases). The V end was cut by 8 bases, the J end by 0 bases, with 11 bases between. Germline-derived CDR1 and CDR2 are SGHTA and FQGTGA. The CDR3 has 15 amino acids.

This clonotype was seen more than once but under ten times. This chain uses TRBV7-3 with TRBJ1-1; D call uncertain. Germline V gene sequence: CDR1 SGHTA, CDR2 FQGTGA. V lost 0 bases and J 5 bases, leaving 7 bases between the germline ends. The CDR3 runs to 13 residues. DNA for the CDR3: TGTGCCAGCAGCTTAACCATGGGAACTGAAGCTTTCTTT. The encoded protein is CASSLTMGTEAFF.

The chain carries TRBV12-3 or TRBV12-4 and TRBJ1-2; a possible D gene is TRBD1 (6 bases). The length of the CDR3 is 15 residues. V lost 10 bases, J lost 11 bases, and 29 bases lay in between. As DNA, the CDR3 is TGTGCCACCACCTCGTGGGGGCAGGAAGGAGGAGGTTACACCTTC. This translates into CATTSWGQEGGGYTF.

This clonotype was seen only once. The chain couples TRBV30 to TRBJ1-2; no clear D gene. The CDR3 is 11 amino acids. CDR1 GTSNPN and CDR2 SVGIG come from the germline V gene (reference sequence). V was clipped by 0 bases and J by 13 bases, with 12 bases between them. CDR3 in amino acids: CAWSVRFTITF. The DNA of the CDR3 is TGTGCCTGGAGTGTACGTTTCACAATCACCTTC.

The chain uses TRBV3-1 and TRBJ2-5; 9 nucleotides match TRBD1. CDR3 length equals 15 residues. Per germline, CDR1 LGHDT and CDR2 YNNKEL (reference sequence). V was clipped by 4 bases and J by 5 bases; unmatched bases: 8. CDR3 in DNA: TGTGCCAGCAGCCGAACCGGGACAGGGACGGAGACCCAGTACTTC. Its translation is CASSRTGTGTETQYF.

This sequence joins TRBV6-1 and TRBJ2-5, with 8 bases that match TRBD1. The CDR3 loop spans 15 amino acids. The ends lost 8 bases at V and 2 bases at J; junction bases unmatched: 10. The germline V gene encodes CDR1 MNHNS and CDR2 SASEGT. The CDR3 loop reads CASGPRQGRQETQYF. The CDR3 coding sequence is TGTGCCAGCGGGCCCCGACAGGGGCGGCAAGAGACCCAGTACTTC.